These 5 T cell receptor beta chains originate from one sample sequenced in a study of T cell clones after liver transplantation (dated by TCRdb to between 2018 and 2021). The protocol used for the library was the immunoSEQ multiplex PCR assay. The table was pulled from immuneACCESS by TCRdb, which kept in-frame rearrangements only. Such tables lose some clones; where checked, under half of the loss comes from unresolved V genes, and the rest has no known cause. The sample has 75,000 to 100,000 clones on record, 80% to 85% of them singletons. The ten biggest clones cover approximately 0.47% of the sample. Sequences were derived from CD4+ T cells from blood, sampled about 46 months after liver transplant. All receptors derive from a human patient who received a liver transplant. In patients who had a transplant, some T cells may come from the graft donor.

The chain couples TRBV2 to TRBJ2-5, with D uncertain. Germline CDR1 is SNHLY and CDR2 is FYNNEI. The CDR3 sequence is 12 residues long. V was shortened by 4 bases and J by 4 bases, with 7 bases between the two germline ends. In DNA, the CDR3 is TGTGCCAGCAGTGGGCGGATAGAGACCCAGTACTTC. Its protein is CASSGRIETQYF.

The chain couples TRBV29-1 to TRBJ1-1; tentatively, D is TRBD1 (5 bases). Trimming left V 8 bases short and J 0 bases short, with 13 bases between. The CDR3 has 13 residues. Germline V gene data show CDR1 as SQVTM and CDR2 as ANQGSEA. The CDR3 sequence: CSHQGTMNTEAFF. The CDR3 nucleotides are TGCAGCCATCAGGGTACAATGAACACTGAAGCTTTCTTT.

The V and J genes are TRBV27 and TRBJ1-1, with 8 bases fitting TRBD1. Germline V gives CDR1 MNHEY, CDR2 SMNVEV (reference sequence). This CDR3 region has 15 residues. The J segment lost 5 bases and the V segment lost 8 bases, leaving 13 bases of the junction unmatched. In DNA, the CDR3 is TGTGCCAGCTGTGACAGGGGTAATAGACGAACTGAAGCTTTCTTT. Its protein is CASCDRGNRRTEAFF.

This clone was observed a single time. The genes are TRBV6-5 and TRBJ1-2; 7 bases fit TRBD1. The CDR3 covers 15 residues. V dropped 6 bases and J dropped 3; count of bases not matched to a gene: 10. CDR1 and CDR2 (germline): MNHEY, SVGAGI. CDR3 nucleotide sequence: TGTGCCAGCAGCTGGCAGCCGGGACAGTACTATGGCTACACCTTC. It translates to CASSWQPGQYYGYTF.

This clone was counted only a few times. At the DNA level, this CDR3 is encoded by other sequences in the same sample as well. The chain carries TRBV5-1 and TRBJ1-2, with D unclear. Germline V lookup: CDR1 SGHRS, CDR2 YFSETQ. V lost 1 base to trimming and J lost 0 bases, with 7 bases between them. This CDR3 is built from 14 residues. CDR3 DNA: TGCGCCAGCAGCTTGCGGGAGGCTAACTATGGCTACACCTTC. Encoded protein: CASSLREANYGYTF.